The clone carrying this T cell receptor (beta chain) was recorded a few times. This sample is drawn from a study of shared clonotypes between healthy human individuals. CDR1 SQVTM and CDR2 ANQGSEA come from the germline V gene. J was trimmed by 8 bases and V by 5 bases; bases with no gene match: 21. This CDR3 comprises 17 residues. The table came from immunoSEQ multiplex PCR; TCRdb's copy has only in-frame clones and leaves some out. The sample records more than 850,000 clones, 75% to 80% being singletons. The chain is built from TRBV29-1 and TRBJ2-4, with 7 positions matching TRBD1. Material: memory CD4+ T cells from PBMCs. The subset was: CD45RA-negative fraction. The sequence was obtained from a man between 18 and 35 years old in good health. Some clones in this sample may be carry-over from other donors' samples. CDR3 nucleotides: TGCAGCGTTCAAGGCTCCGCGACAGGGTTCGGTGTGGACATTCAGTACTTC. As protein: CSVQGSATGFGVDIQYF.